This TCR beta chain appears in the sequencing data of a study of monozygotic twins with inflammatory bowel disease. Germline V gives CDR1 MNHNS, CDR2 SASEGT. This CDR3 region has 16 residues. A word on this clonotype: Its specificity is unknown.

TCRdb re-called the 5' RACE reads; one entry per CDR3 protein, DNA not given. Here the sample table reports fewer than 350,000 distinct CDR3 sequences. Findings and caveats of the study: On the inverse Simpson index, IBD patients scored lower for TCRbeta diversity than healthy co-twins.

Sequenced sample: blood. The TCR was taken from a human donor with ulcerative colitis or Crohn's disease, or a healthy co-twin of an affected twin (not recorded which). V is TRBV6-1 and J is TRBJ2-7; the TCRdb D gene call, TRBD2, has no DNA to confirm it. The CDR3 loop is CASSEAHRGGSSEQYF.